Sequencing of this T cell receptor (beta chain) was carried out in a study of T cell repertoires in cytomegalovirus infection. Overall study results and limits: The study found HLA-C-restricted CMV-specific TCR beta clonotypes dominating the ex vivo response.

TCRdb independently ran MiXCR on the reads; one entry per CDR3 protein. The sample yields about 700,000 distinct CDR3 sequences, about 30% seen once. The CDR3 loop spans 15 amino acids. Germline trimming cut 2 bases from V and 10 bases from J; bases unmatched to any gene: 7. In germline, CDR1 is LNHDA, CDR2 SQIVND (reference sequence). To note about this clonotype: Its antigen is as yet unknown.

The TCR sequence derives from a human donor in good health (CMV status not recorded). Some clones in this sample may be carry-over from other donors' samples. Sequenced material: cultured PBMCs, taken from culture after CMV antigen stimulation. The chain combines TRBV19 with TRBJ2-1; 11 bases match TRBD2. This chain's CDR3 is CASSIWGTSGLEQFF. For the CDR3, the DNA is TGTGCCAGTAGTATATGGGGGACTAGCGGCCTCGAGCAGTTCTTC.